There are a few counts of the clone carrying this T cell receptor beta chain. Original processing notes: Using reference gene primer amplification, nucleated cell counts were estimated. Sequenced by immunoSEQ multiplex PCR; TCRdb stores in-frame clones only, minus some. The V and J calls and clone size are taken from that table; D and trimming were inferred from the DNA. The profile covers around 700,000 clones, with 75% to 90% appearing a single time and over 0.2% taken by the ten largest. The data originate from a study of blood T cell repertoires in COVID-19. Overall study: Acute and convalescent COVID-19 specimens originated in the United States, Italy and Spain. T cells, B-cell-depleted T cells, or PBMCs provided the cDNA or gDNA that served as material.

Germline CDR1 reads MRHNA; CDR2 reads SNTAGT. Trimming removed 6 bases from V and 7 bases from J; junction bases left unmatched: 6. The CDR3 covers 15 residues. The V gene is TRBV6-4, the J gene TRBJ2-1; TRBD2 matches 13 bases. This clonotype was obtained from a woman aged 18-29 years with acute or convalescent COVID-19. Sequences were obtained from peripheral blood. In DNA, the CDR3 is TGTGCCAGCAGCCCCACTAGCGGGGGGGCAAATGAGCAGTTCTTC. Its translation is CASSPTSGGANEQFF.